These T cell receptor beta chains were read from a single sample in a study of OX40 agonist ivuxolimab in advanced cancers. The assay was immunoSEQ multiplex PCR, and TCRdb's table has in-frame clones only and misses some. The sample has 45,000 to 65,000 clones, around 91% seen once. The sequencing used CD4+ or CD8+ T cells sorted from blood, collected in a trial of the OX40 agonist ivuxolimab. These receptors were collected from an adult with an advanced solid tumor such as melanoma, head and neck, liver or kidney cancer. The CDR3 runs from the conserved cysteine through the conserved F or W. A D gene is named only where the DNA matches it firmly. For some rows the clone size is stated as once, few or many, or as a class when expanded; others skip it.

CDR3 DNA | CDR3 protein | D gene | J gene | V gene | clone size
TGTGCCAGCAGCCCGGGACAGGGGGCCTCTGGGGCCAACGTCCTGACTTTC | CASSPGQGASGANVLTF | TRBD1 | TRBJ2-6 | TRBV5-4 | .
TGTGCCAGCAGTGAATATAAAGAGAGCAACGTCCTGACTTTC | CASSEYKESNVLTF | . | TRBJ2-6 | TRBV25-1 | .
TGTGCCAGCAGTCCCCCCGCGGGGGTGGAGAACACTGAAGCTTTCTTT | CASSPPAGVENTEAFF | . | TRBJ1-1 | TRBV5-4 | .
TGTGCCAGCAGCTTGCTAGCTGGGTCGTCCAATGAGCAGTTCTTC | CASSLLAGSSNEQFF | . | TRBJ2-1 | TRBV11-3 | .
TGTGCCAGCAGTGGGGGACCAGGCAACAATGAGCAGTTCTTC | CASSGGPGNNEQFF | . | TRBJ2-1 | TRBV25-1 | .
TGTGCCAGCATGAGGGACAGGGCGAGTGGCTACACCTTC | CASMRDRASGYTF | TRBD1 | TRBJ1-2 | TRBV2 | .
TGTGCCAGCAGTACTAGCAATCAGCCCCAGCATTTT | CASSTSNQPQHF | . | TRBJ1-5 | TRBV6-6 | .
TGTGCCAGCAGCCCAGACAGGGGTACCTCCTACGAGCAGTACTTC | CASSPDRGTSYEQYF | TRBD1 | TRBJ2-7 | TRBV2 | .
TGTGCCATCTACCGACAGGGGGCAAACGAGCAGTACTTC | CAIYRQGANEQYF | TRBD1 | TRBJ2-7 | TRBV10-3 | .
TGTGCCAGCAGCGGGCAGGGGCCCTATGGCTACACCTTC | CASSGQGPYGYTF | . | TRBJ1-2 | TRBV7-9 | .
TGTGCCAGCGGACTAGCGGGATTAAGAATCAATGAGCAGTTCTTC | CASGLAGLRINEQFF | TRBD2 | TRBJ2-1 | TRBV27 | .
TGTGCCAGCAGTTCCGGGGTCGGCGGCACTGAAGCTTTCTTT | CASSSGVGGTEAFF | . | TRBJ1-1 | TRBV6-5 | .
TGCGCCAGCAGTGCGGGACCAGGAAACACCATATATTTT | CASSAGPGNTIYF | . | TRBJ1-3 | TRBV10-2 | .
TGCAGTGCTAGGCAGGCAGATACGCAGTATTTT | CSARQADTQYF | . | TRBJ2-3 | TRBV20-1 | .
TGTGCCAGCAGTTTATCGGCAGGGCTTGGAAACACCATATATTTT | CASSLSAGLGNTIYF | . | TRBJ1-3 | TRBV27 | .
TGTGCCAGCAGTTACTCGATCAGGGCTGGGGAGCAGTACTTC | CASSYSIRAGEQYF | . | TRBJ2-7 | TRBV6-5 | .
TGTGCCAGCAGCTTGGCGGGGAAGAACGAGCAGTACTTC | CASSLAGKNEQYF | . | TRBJ2-7 | TRBV5-6 | once